A single sample gave rise to the 24 T cell receptor beta chains below, sequenced in a study of T cells in Graves' hyperthyroidism and ophthalmopathy. It was RNA transcripts that yielded the amplified TCR beta CDR3 regions. Primed by the HTBI set, a first-round RT-PCR was run on the TCR CDR3. TCRdb recomputed calls from the multiplex PCR reads with MiXCR, one row per CDR3 protein. The sample has hundreds of thousands of distinct CDR3 sequences, 13% seen once. Material: blood. The receptors here all came from a woman under 30 with Graves' hyperthyroidism.

This clonotype occurred many times. This chain's CDR3 is CASSSGLAGNADTQYF. CDR3 bases: TGCGCCAGCAGCTCGGGACTAGCGGGGAACGCAGATACGCAGTATTTT. The chain recombines TRBV5-1 with TRBJ2-3; TRBD2 aligns across 13 bases. This CDR3 spans 16 amino acids. Looked up from germline, CDR1 is SGHRS and CDR2 is YFSETQ. V lost 3 bases to trimming and J lost 4 bases; unmatched junction nucleotides: 5.

This clonotype was seen ten or more times. The chain combines TRBV20-1 with TRBJ2-7, with a tentative D call TRBD2 (5 bases). The CDR3 sequence is 12 residues long. The V end was cut by 4 bases, the J end by 5 bases, with 12 bases between. CDR1 and CDR2 from the germline V gene are DFQATT and SNEGSKA (reference sequence). The CDR3 bases are TGCAGTGCTAAAGGGTCGGGGAACGAGCAGTACTTC. Protein: CSAKGSGNEQYF.

This clonotype was seen more than once but under ten times. The chain employs TRBV3-1 and TRBJ2-7, with TRBD2 matching 8 bases. Germline V gene data show CDR1 as LGHDT and CDR2 as YNNKEL (reference sequence). CDR3 length: 18 residues. Germline trimming cut 0 bases from V and 7 bases from J; bases unmatched to any gene: 17. The CDR3 coding sequence is TGTGCCAGCAGCCAAGATTACGTGTCTCGGGGGGGTTTGGGGGAGCAGTACTTC. It codes for CASSQDYVSRGGLGEQYF.

In this sample, this clonotype turned up many times. The chain carries TRBV2 and TRBJ1-2, with D tentatively TRBD1 (5 bases). The CDR3 extends over 16 amino acids. The V end lost 6 bases, the J end lost 4 bases, and 21 bases lay between the germline ends. Germline-derived CDR1 and CDR2 are SNHLY and FYNNEI. The CDR3 DNA reads as TGTGCCAGCAGCTACACCGCCTTAGGGGCGGGCTATGGCTACACCTTC. This gives the protein CASSYTALGAGYGYTF.

This clonotype was detected many times. This chain uses TRBV7-2 with TRBJ2-5; 7 nucleotides agree with TRBD2. The CDR3 is made up of 15 amino acids. The germline V gene encodes CDR1 SGHTA and CDR2 FQGNSA. J was trimmed by 2 bases and V by 5 bases; bases with no gene match: 8. In nucleotides, the CDR3 is TGTGCCAGCAGCCCGGACGGGGGGAATCAAGAGACCCAGTACTTC. This encodes CASSPDGGNQETQYF.

This clonotype was picked up many times. The chain combines TRBV7-9 with TRBJ2-5, with D maybe TRBD2 (5 bases). V was shortened by 2 bases and J by 5 bases, with 15 bases between the two germline ends. From germline, CDR1 is SEHNR and CDR2 FQNEAQ (reference sequence). The CDR3 is 15 amino acids. The CDR3 is CASSLFEREMETQYF. CDR3 nucleotides: TGTGCCAGCAGCTTATTTGAAAGGGAGATGGAGACCCAGTACTTC. Full variable domain (missing parts from reference TRBV7-9 and TRBJ2-5): DTGVSQNPRHKITKRGQNVTFRCDPISEHNRLYWYRQTLGQGPEFLTYFQNEAQLEKSRLLSDRFSAERPKGSFSTLEIQRTEQGDSAMYLCASSLFEREMETQYFGPGTRLLVL.

This clonotype has a count of ten or more. The chain uses TRBV5-8 and TRBJ1-1; D ambiguous. The ends were cut back, 1 base at V and 1 base at J, with 8 bases in the middle. CDR3 length equals 14 residues. Germline-derived CDR1 and CDR2 are SGHTS and YDEGEE. The CDR3 DNA follows: TGTGCCAGCAGCTTGTCAGCGGGGAACACTGAAGCTTTCTTT. It codes for CASSLSAGNTEAFF.

This clonotype appeared many times. The chain employs TRBV6-1 and TRBJ1-2; 9 bases align to TRBD1. Unmatched junction bases numbered 5, after V lost 5 bases and J lost 1 base. Germline V CDR1 and CDR2: MNHNS, SASEGT. This CDR3 spans 15 amino acids. Here the CDR3 DNA reads TGTGCCAGCAGTCCTAGGGACAGGGTTAACTATGGCTACACCTTC. This translates into CASSPRDRVNYGYTF.

This clonotype was observed at least ten times. V and J are TRBV28 and TRBJ2-5; TRBD1 matches 9 bases. CDR3 length: 13 residues. Looked up from germline, CDR1 is MDHEN and CDR2 is SYDVKM. The J segment lost 2 bases and the V segment lost 6 bases, leaving 1 base of the junction unmatched. Here the CDR3 DNA reads TGTGCCAGCAGGACAGGGGGACAAGAGACCCAGTACTTC. It specifies CASRTGGQETQYF.

V is TRBV5-6 and J is TRBJ1-2; D not certain. V lost 4 bases, J lost 4 bases, and 14 bases lay in between. CDR1 and CDR2 from the germline V gene are SGHDT and YYEEEE. CDR3 length: 14 residues. The CDR3 DNA is TGTGCCAGCAGCGCAGACCATGGTGGCTATGGCTACACCTTC. Translation: CASSADHGGYGYTF.

This clonotype was seen ten or more times. The J gene is TRBJ2-7, the V gene TRBV18; D may be TRBD1 or TRBD2 (5 bases each). V lost 2 bases to trimming and J lost 3 bases, with 14 bases between them. CDR1 and CDR2 from the germline V gene are KGHSH and LQKENI. CDR3 length equals 15 residues. This chain's CDR3 is CASSPVPLGDYEQYF. DNA for the CDR3: TGTGCCAGCTCACCAGTGCCCCTGGGGGACTACGAGCAGTACTTC. Based on the CDR3 plus reference TRBV18 and TRBJ2-7, the full variable domain is NAGVMQNPRHLVRRRGQEARLRCSPMKGHSHVYWYRQLPEEGLKFMVYLQKENIIDESGMPKERFSAEFPKEGPSILRIQQVVRGDSAAYFCASSPVPLGDYEQYFGPGTRLTVT.

This clonotype was detected only a few times. The genes are TRBV20-1 and TRBJ1-4; no reliable D call. Looked up from germline, CDR1 is DFQATT and CDR2 is SNEGSKA (reference sequence). The CDR3 has 14 amino acids. V was clipped by 6 bases and J by 3 bases, with 14 bases between them. In DNA, the CDR3 is TGCAGTGCCACCGACACGGGTCCTAATGAAAAACTGTTTTTT. Protein: CSATDTGPNEKLFF.

This clonotype was seen many times. The chain joins TRBV27 to TRBJ2-3; TRBD2 aligns across 8 bases. V lost 6 bases to trimming and J lost 5 bases; unmatched junction nucleotides: 10. This CDR3 is 15 amino acids long. Germline V gives CDR1 MNHEY, CDR2 SMNVEV (reference sequence). CDR3 nucleotides: TGTGCCAGCAGCCCTGGGGGACTAGGGGGAGATACGCAGTATTTT. It yields the protein CASSPGGLGGDTQYF.

The sample holds a few counts of this clonotype. The chain has TRBV18 and TRBJ2-7, with 7 bases fitting TRBD1. J gave up 4 bases and V 3 bases, and 6 bases lay outside the gene matches. This CDR3 contains 14 residues. The V gene's germline CDR1 is KGHSH and CDR2 LQKENI. The CDR3 protein is CASSPPGQKYEQYF. DNA for the CDR3: TGTGCCAGCTCACCCCCGGGACAGAAATACGAGCAGTACTTC.

At least ten counts were recorded for this clonotype. The chain joins TRBV18 to TRBJ1-5; D not resolved. V was pared by 6 bases and J by 2 bases, with 11 bases between. CDR3 size: 14 residues. Germline assignment: CDR1 KGHSH and CDR2 LQKENI. The CDR3 loop is CASSPTEGNQPQHF. For the CDR3, the DNA is TGTGCCAGCTCCCCTACCGAGGGCAATCAGCCCCAGCATTTT.

This clonotype was seen at least ten times. V gene TRBV2 combines with J gene TRBJ1-6, with TRBD1 identical over 10 bases. Trimming cost V 6 bases and J 9 bases; bases outside gene matches: 5. Looked up from germline, CDR1 is SNHLY and CDR2 is FYNNEI. The CDR3 has 14 residues. The CDR3 coding sequence is TGTGCCAGCAGAGGGACAGGGGAAGGTTCACCCCTCCACTTT. Its translation: CASRGTGEGSPLHF.

This clonotype appeared many times. The chain uses TRBV6-1 and TRBJ1-1, with TRBD1 matching 7 bases. V trimming: 8 bases; J trimming: 1 base; junction bases outside the gene matches: 10. The V gene's germline CDR1 is MNHNS and CDR2 SASEGT. The CDR3 is 15 amino acids. CDR3 protein: CASAEQGIWNTEAFF. The CDR3 DNA follows: TGTGCCAGCGCCGAACAGGGGATTTGGAACACTGAAGCTTTCTTT.

The J gene is TRBJ1-5, the V gene TRBV12-5, with D unclear. The CDR3 spans 11 residues. CDR1 is LGHNT and CDR2 is FRNRAP in the germline V gene. Trimming left V 4 bases short and J 3 bases short, with 1 base between. CDR3 nucleotides: TGTGCTAGTGGTTACAATCAGCCCCAGCATTTT. Its translation: CASGYNQPQHF.

There are many counts of this clonotype. The V and J genes are TRBV11-1 and TRBJ2-3, with a tentative D call TRBD1 (6 bases). Trimming removed 6 bases at V and 3 bases at J, with 16 bases between. CDR1 SGHAT and CDR2 FQDESV come from the germline V gene (reference sequence). CDR3 length equals 15 residues. CDR3 protein: CASRMRGSETDTQYF. In DNA, the CDR3 is TGTGCCAGCAGAATGAGGGGGTCGGAGACAGATACGCAGTATTTT.

This clonotype has at least ten counts. This chain's CDR3 is CASSYAMGNQETQYF. The DNA of the CDR3 is TGTGCCAGCAGTTACGCGATGGGGAACCAAGAGACCCAGTACTTC. V is TRBV6-5 and J is TRBJ2-5; D unclear. This CDR3 comprises 15 residues. Trimming stripped 2 bases from V and 0 bases from J, with 10 bases between. Germline CDR1 MNHEY, CDR2 SVGAGI.

Ten or more counts support this clonotype. The chain carries TRBV6-2 or TRBV6-3 and TRBJ1-4; no reliable D call. This CDR3 is 14 amino acids long. Germline lookup yields CDR1 MNHEY and CDR2 SVGEGT. V was cut by 5 bases and J by 2 bases, with 9 bases left in between. CDR3 region: CASSTRDTNEKLFF. The CDR3, as DNA: TGTGCCAGCAGTACCCGGGATACTAATGAAAAACTGTTTTTT.

The V call is TRBV3-1, the J call TRBJ1-1; perhaps TRBD1 as D (6 bases). Germline CDR1 is LGHDT and CDR2 is YNNKEL (reference sequence). Trimming took off 8 bases at V and 4 bases at J, with 17 bases between the two ends. CDR3 length: 14 amino acids. In nucleotides, the CDR3 is TGTGCCAGCGGCCCTCTGAGGGGGTCCACTGAAGCTTTCTTT. It translates to CASGPLRGSTEAFF.

This rearrangement joins TRBV12-3 or TRBV12-4 to TRBJ2-5; TRBD1 agrees at 12 bases. The CDR3 covers 16 residues. V dropped 4 bases and J dropped 7; count of bases not matched to a gene: 10. For the CDR3, the DNA is TGTGCCAGCAGTTGGACGAGGGACAGGGGGCACCCGACCCAGTACTTC. Translation: CASSWTRDRGHPTQYF.

The chain joins TRBV5-8 to TRBJ2-7; D is undetermined. Trimming took 3 bases from V and 2 from J, leaving 12 bases between them. The CDR3 spans 14 residues. Germline loops: CDR1 SGHTS, CDR2 YDEGEE. As DNA, the CDR3 is TGTGCCAGCAGCTACTGGAGTCTTACCTACGAGCAGTACTTC. This codes for CASSYWSLTYEQYF. Using reference TRBV5-8 and TRBJ2-7 for the parts outside the CDR3, the full variable domain is EAGVTQSPTHLIKTRGQQATLRCSPISGHTSVYWYQQALGLGLQFLLWYDEGEERNRGNFPPRFSGRQFPNYSSELNVNALELEDSALYLCASSYWSLTYEQYFGPGTRLTVT.